This TCR beta chain was identified in a study of CD8 T cells in ankylosing spondylitis. Whole-study findings and limits: Several highly homologous variants made up a TCR beta motif, and this motif appeared characteristic of ankylosing spondylitis blood. Peripheral blood samples showed relatively rare disease-linked clones, and these clones were CD8+.

Germline CDR1 and CDR2: SGDLS and YYNGEE. The CDR3 is 16 amino acids. V gave up 4 bases and J gave up 7 bases; unmatched junction bases: 7. This clonotype was seen ten or more times. What it recognizes is unknown. TCRdb used MiXCR to reprocess the 5' RACE reads, holding one entry per CDR3 protein. The sample yields fewer than 550,000 distinct CDR3 sequences, about 5.2% seen once. This clonotype originated in a male donor with ankylosing spondylitis. The material sequenced was blood, either unsorted or a sorted T cell fraction (not recorded which). This chain joins TRBV9 and TRBJ1-6, with TRBD1 matching 11 bases. The CDR3 loop is CASSKGTGGENSPLHF. The CDR3, as DNA: TGTGCCAGCAGCAAGGGGACAGGGGGTGAAAATTCACCCCTCCACTTT.